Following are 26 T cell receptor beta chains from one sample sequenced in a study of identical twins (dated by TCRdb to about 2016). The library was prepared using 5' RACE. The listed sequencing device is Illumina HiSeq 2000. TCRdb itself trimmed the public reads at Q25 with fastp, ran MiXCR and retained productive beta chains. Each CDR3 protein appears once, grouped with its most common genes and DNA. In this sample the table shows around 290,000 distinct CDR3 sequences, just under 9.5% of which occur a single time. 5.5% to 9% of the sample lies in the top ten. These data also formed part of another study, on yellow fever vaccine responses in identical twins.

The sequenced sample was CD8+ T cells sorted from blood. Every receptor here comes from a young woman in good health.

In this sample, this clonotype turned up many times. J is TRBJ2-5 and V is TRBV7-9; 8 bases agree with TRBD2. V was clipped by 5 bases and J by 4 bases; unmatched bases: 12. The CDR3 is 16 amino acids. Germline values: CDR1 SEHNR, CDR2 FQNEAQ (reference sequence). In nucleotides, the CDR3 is TGTGCCAGCAGCCCCGAATCGGGACTAGTAGGAGAGACCCAGTACTTC. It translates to CASSPESGLVGETQYF.

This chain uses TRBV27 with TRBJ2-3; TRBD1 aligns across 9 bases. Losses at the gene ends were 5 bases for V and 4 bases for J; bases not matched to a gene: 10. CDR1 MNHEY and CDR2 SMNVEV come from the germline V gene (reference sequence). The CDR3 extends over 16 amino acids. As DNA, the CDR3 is TGTGCCAGCAGTAACAGGGGACAGGGTTCGGCAGATACGCAGTATTTT. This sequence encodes CASSNRGQGSADTQYF.

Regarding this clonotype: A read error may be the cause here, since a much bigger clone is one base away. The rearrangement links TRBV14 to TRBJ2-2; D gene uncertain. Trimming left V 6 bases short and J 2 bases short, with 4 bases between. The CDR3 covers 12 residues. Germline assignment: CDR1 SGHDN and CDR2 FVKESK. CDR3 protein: CASRPNTGELFF. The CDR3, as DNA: TGTGCCAGCAGACCTAACACCGGGGAGCTGTTTTTT.

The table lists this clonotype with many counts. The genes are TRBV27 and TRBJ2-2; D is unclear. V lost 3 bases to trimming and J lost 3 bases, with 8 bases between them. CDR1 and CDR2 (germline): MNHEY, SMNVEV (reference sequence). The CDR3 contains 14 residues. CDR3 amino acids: CASSLPQDTGELFF. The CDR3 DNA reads TGTGCCAGCAGTTTGCCGCAGGACACCGGGGAGCTGTTTTTT.

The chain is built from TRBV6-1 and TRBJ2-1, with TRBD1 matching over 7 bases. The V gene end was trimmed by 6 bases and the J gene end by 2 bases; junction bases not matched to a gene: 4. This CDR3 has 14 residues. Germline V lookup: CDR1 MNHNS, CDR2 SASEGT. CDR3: CASSQTGTYNEQFF. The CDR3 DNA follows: TGTGCCAGCAGCCAGACAGGGACCTACAATGAGCAGTTCTTC.

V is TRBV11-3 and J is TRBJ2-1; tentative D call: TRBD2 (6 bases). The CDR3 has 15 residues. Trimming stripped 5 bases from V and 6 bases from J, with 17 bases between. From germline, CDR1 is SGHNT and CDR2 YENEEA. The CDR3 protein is CASSPGPRTINEQFF. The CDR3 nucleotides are TGTGCCAGCAGCCCGGGACCGAGGACTATCAATGAGCAGTTCTTC.

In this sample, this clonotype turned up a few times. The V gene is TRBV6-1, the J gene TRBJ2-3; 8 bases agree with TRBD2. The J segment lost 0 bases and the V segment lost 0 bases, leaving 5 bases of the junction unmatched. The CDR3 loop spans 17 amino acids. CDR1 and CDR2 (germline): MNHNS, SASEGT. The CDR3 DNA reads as TGTGCCAGCAGTGAAGCCGCGGGGGGATTTAGCACAGATACGCAGTATTTT. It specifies CASSEAAGGFSTDTQYF.

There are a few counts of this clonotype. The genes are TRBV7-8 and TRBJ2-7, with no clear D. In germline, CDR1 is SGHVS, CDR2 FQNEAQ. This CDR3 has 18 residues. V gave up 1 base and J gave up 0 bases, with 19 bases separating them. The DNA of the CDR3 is TGTGCCAGCAGCTTAGGGCTGACGAGGTCCTTGAGCTCCTACGAGCAGTACTTC. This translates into CASSLGLTRSLSSYEQYF.

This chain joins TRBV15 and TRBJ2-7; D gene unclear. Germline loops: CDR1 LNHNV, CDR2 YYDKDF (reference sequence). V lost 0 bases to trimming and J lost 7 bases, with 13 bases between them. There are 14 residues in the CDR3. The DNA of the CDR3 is TGTGCCACCAGCAGAGATGCCGGAACAAGGGAGCAGTACTTC. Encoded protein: CATSRDAGTREQYF.

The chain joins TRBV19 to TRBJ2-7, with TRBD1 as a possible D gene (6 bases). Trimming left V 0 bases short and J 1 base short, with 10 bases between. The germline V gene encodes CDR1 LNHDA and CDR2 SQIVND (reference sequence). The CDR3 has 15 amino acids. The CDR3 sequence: CASSIEGADSYEQYF. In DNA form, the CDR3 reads TGTGCCAGTAGTATAGAGGGGGCAGATTCCTACGAGCAGTACTTC.

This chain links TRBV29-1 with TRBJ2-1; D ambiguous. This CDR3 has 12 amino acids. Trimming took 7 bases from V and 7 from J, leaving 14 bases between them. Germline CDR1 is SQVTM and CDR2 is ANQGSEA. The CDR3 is CSAKTWENEQFF. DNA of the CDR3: TGCAGCGCCAAAACCTGGGAAAATGAGCAGTTCTTC.

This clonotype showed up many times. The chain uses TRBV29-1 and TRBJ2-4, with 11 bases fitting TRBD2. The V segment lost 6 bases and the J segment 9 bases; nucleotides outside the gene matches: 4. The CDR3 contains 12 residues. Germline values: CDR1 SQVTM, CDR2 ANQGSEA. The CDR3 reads CSVGTSGSIQYF. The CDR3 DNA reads TGCAGCGTCGGGACTAGCGGAAGCATTCAGTACTTC.

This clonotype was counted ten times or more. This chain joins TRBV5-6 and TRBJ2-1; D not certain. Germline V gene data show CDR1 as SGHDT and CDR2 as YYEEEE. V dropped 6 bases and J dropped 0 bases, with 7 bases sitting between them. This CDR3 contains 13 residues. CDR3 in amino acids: CASTTNSYNEQFF. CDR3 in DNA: TGTGCCAGCACTACCAACTCCTACAATGAGCAGTTCTTC. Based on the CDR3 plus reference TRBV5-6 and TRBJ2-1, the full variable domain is DAGVTQSPTHLIKTRGQQVTLRCSPKSGHDTVSWYQQALGQGPQFIFQYYEEEERQRGNFPDRFSGHQFPNYSSELNVNALLLGDSALYLCASTTNSYNEQFFGPGTRLTVL.

CDR3 amino acids: CASSPRGSGDYNEQFF. The CDR3 coding sequence is TGTGCCAGCAGCCCCCGGGGGAGCGGGGACTACAATGAGCAGTTCTTC. V is TRBV7-9 and J is TRBJ2-1; 7 bases map to TRBD2. Germline V gives CDR1 SEHNR, CDR2 FQNEAQ (reference sequence). The length of the CDR3 is 16 residues. The J segment lost 3 bases and the V segment lost 5 bases, leaving 10 bases of the junction unmatched.

CDR3 coding DNA: TGCGCCAGCAGCCAAGAATGGCAGATCAATGAGCAGTTCTTC. Its protein is CASSQEWQINEQFF. The V and J genes are TRBV4-1 and TRBJ2-1; no definite D call. The CDR3 has 14 residues. Trimming pared 0 bases from V and 6 bases from J, leaving 9 bases between. CDR1 MGHRA and CDR2 YSYEKL come from the germline V gene.

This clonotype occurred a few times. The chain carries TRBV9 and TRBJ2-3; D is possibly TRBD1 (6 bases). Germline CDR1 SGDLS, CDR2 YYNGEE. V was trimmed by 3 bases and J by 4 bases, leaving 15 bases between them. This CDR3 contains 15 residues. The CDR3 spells CASSDDRSGADTQYF. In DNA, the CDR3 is TGTGCCAGCAGCGATGACAGGTCCGGGGCAGATACGCAGTATTTT.

The CDR3: CASSGGLNNEQFF. The CDR3 nucleotides read TGTGCCAGCAGTGGCGGACTGAACAATGAGCAGTTCTTC. The chain is built from TRBV6-4 and TRBJ2-1; weak D call: TRBD2 (5 bases). The CDR3 spans 13 residues. The germline V gene encodes CDR1 MRHNA and CDR2 SNTAGT. V was clipped by 4 bases and J by 5 bases, with 9 bases between them.

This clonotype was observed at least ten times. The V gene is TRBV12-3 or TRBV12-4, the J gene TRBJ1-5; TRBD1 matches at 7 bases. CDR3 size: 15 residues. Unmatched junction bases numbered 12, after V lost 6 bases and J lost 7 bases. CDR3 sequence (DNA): TGTGCCAGCAGCCCCGACAGGGTTGGTCGGCAGCCCCAGCATTTT. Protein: CASSPDRVGRQPQHF.

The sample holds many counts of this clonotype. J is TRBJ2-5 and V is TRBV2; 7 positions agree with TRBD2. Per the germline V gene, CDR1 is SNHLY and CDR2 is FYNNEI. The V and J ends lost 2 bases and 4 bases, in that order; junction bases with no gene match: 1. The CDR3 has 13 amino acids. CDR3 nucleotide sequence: TGTGCCAGCAGTGAATGGGGGGGAGAGACCCAGTACTTC. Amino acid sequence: CASSEWGGETQYF.

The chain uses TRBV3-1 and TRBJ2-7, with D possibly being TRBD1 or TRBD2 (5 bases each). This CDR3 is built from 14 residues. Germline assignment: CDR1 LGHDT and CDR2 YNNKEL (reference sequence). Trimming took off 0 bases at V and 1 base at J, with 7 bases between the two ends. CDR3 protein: CASSQEWGSYEQYF. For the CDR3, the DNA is TGTGCCAGCAGCCAAGAATGGGGGTCCTACGAGCAGTACTTC.

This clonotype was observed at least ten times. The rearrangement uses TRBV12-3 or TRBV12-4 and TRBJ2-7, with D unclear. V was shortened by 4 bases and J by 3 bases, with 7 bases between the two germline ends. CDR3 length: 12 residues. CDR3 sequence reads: CASSSEFYEQYF. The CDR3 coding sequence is TGTGCCAGCAGTTCAGAATTCTACGAGCAGTACTTC.

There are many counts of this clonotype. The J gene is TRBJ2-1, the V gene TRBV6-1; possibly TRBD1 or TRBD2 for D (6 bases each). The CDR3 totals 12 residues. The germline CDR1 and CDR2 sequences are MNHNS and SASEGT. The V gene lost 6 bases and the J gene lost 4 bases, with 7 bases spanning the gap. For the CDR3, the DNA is TGTGCCAGCAGAGGGGGGTACAATGAGCAGTTCTTC. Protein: CASRGGYNEQFF.

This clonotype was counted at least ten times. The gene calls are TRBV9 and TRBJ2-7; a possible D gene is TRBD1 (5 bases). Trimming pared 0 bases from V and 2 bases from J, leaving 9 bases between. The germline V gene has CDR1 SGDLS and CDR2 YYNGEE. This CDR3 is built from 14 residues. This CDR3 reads CASSVDKGPYEQYF. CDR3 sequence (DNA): TGTGCCAGCAGCGTAGATAAGGGGCCCTACGAGCAGTACTTC.

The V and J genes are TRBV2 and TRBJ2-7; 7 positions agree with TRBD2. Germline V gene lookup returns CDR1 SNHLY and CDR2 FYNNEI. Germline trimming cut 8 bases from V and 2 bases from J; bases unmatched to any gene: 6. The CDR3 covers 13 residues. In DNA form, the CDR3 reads TGTGCCAGCCGCCTAGCGGACACCTACGAGCAGTACTTC. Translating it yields CASRLADTYEQYF.

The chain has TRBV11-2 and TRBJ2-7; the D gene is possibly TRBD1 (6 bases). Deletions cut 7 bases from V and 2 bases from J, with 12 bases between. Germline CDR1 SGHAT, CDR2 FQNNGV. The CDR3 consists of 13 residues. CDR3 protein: CASTRQAAYEQYF. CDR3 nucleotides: TGTGCCAGCACCAGACAGGCAGCCTACGAGCAGTACTTC.

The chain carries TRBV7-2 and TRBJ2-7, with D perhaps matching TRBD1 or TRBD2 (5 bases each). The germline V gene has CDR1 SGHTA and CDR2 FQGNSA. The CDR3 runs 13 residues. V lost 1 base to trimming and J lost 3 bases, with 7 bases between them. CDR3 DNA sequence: TGTGCCAGCAGCTTAGGGGGGTACTACGAGCAGTACTTC. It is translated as CASSLGGYYEQYF.